These 18 T cell receptor beta chains originate from one sample sequenced in a study of human CD8 memory T cell subsets (TCRdb year 2020). A Human TCR Profiling Kit was used to prepare UMI-labeled 5' RACE TCRbeta libraries. The reads, reprocessed by TCRdb, yield one row per CDR3 protein sequence and no DNA. The sample's clone listing holds several thousand distinct CDR3 sequences. The leading ten clones occupy around 22% of the sample. Material: CD8+ T cells from PBMCs. The receptor set was obtained from a human donor in good health.

This clonotype shows up as medium-sized by frequency. The chain uses TRBV7-9 and TRBJ2-1. CDR3 length: 16 residues. The germline gives CDR1 SEHNR, CDR2 FQNEAQ (reference sequence). The CDR3 is CASSLVLAAMYNEQFF.

The chain has TRBV28 and TRBJ2-2; the TCRdb D gene call, TRBD2, has no DNA to confirm it. The germline CDR1 and CDR2 sequences are MDHEN and SYDVKM. This CDR3 contains 15 residues. CDR3 residues: CASSLLERAGGELFF.

The rearrangement uses TRBV7-2 and TRBJ2-5; the TCRdb D gene call, TRBD1, has no DNA to confirm it. Germline V lookup: CDR1 SGHTA, CDR2 FQGNSA. CDR3 length equals 14 residues. CDR3 protein: CASSFGGPQETQYF.

This chain connects TRBV5-1 to TRBJ2-3; TCRdb gives TRBD1 as the D gene, but with no DNA this cannot be confirmed. Per germline, CDR1 SGHRS and CDR2 YFSETQ. The CDR3 loop spans 16 amino acids. The CDR3 loop reads CASSLAGTGYTDTQYF.

This clonotype counts as medium-sized by frequency. CDR3 residues: CSVEPGQGNYEQYF. V is TRBV29-1 and J is TRBJ2-7; TCRdb returns TRBD1, unconfirmable since there is no DNA. Germline V gene lookup returns CDR1 SQVTM and CDR2 ANQGSEA. The CDR3 covers 14 residues.

Judged by frequency, this clonotype is medium-sized. The V gene is TRBV27, the J gene TRBJ1-1; TCRdb reports TRBD1, a call that lacks DNA to check it against. CDR1 is MNHEY, CDR2 SMNVEV, per germline (reference sequence). This CDR3 spans 13 amino acids. This CDR3 reads CASRQQGYTEAFF.

The V and J genes are TRBV4-2 and TRBJ2-7; TCRdb picks TRBD2, but there is no DNA to check that call. CDR3 length: 17 amino acids. CDR1 and CDR2 (germline): LGHNA, YNFKEQ. CDR3 region: CASSELAGNNLGYEQYF.

CDR3: CASSDAGSHNEKLFF. The chain carries TRBV2 and TRBJ1-4. The length of the CDR3 is 15 residues. Germline-derived CDR1 and CDR2 are SNHLY and FYNNEI.

V usage is TRBV11-2 and J usage is TRBJ2-7. The CDR3 is made up of 14 amino acids. Germline CDR1 and CDR2: SGHAT and FQNNGV. CDR3 loop: CASSLAGNRYEQYF.

This clonotype is deemed medium-sized (0.01 to 0.1%) by its frequency. The chain employs TRBV29-1 and TRBJ2-1; TCRdb's assignment of TRBD2 cannot be checked, as there is no DNA. Germline CDR1 SQVTM, CDR2 ANQGSEA. The CDR3 totals 12 residues. This CDR3 is CSSREGYNEQFF.

Considering frequency, this clonotype is medium-sized. The V and J genes are TRBV29-1 and TRBJ1-2; as DNA is missing, the TRBD1 call by TCRdb cannot be tested. The CDR3 extends over 11 amino acids. The germline V gene encodes CDR1 SQVTM and CDR2 ANQGSEA. The CDR3 spells CSVETGRGYTF.

The rearrangement uses TRBV11-3 and TRBJ2-5; there is no DNA to check the TCRdb D call of TRBD1. This CDR3 is 15 amino acids long. CDR1 is SGHNT and CDR2 is YENEEA in the germline V gene. The CDR3: CASSSPLDWEETQYF.

The J gene is TRBJ1-1, the V gene TRBV7-8. Germline lookup yields CDR1 SGHVS and CDR2 FQNEAQ. The CDR3 has 12 amino acids. The chain's CDR3 is CASSLAATEAFF.

This sequence joins TRBV7-6 and TRBJ2-2; the TCRdb call, TRBD2, lacks DNA for checking. There are 17 residues in the CDR3. Germline CDR1 reads SGHVS; CDR2 reads FNYEAQ. The CDR3 region is CASSLAKAGMNTGELFF.

V gene TRBV6-5 combines with J gene TRBJ2-3. The CDR3 has 14 residues. The germline V gene encodes CDR1 MNHEY and CDR2 SVGAGI. The CDR3 loop reads CASSLLASTDTQYF.

Considering frequency, this clonotype is medium-sized. V and J are TRBV29-1 and TRBJ2-3; TCRdb designates TRBD1, a call that cannot be tested without DNA. CDR1 is SQVTM, CDR2 ANQGSEA, per germline. The length of the CDR3 is 13 residues. The CDR3 is CSVETGVSDTQYF.

The chain links TRBV12-2 to TRBJ2-1; TCRdb gives TRBD1 as the D gene, but with no DNA this cannot be confirmed. TRBV12-2 is a recognized pseudogene. The CDR3 runs to 16 residues. CDR3 region: CASRFSLAPPNNEQFF.

The chain employs TRBV7-3 and TRBJ1-6; the D call of TRBD1 rests on TCRdb alone, since no DNA is present to check it. Germline CDR1 reads SGHTA; CDR2 reads FQGTGA. CDR3 length: 14 residues. The CDR3: CASSSTGLNSPLHF.